The T cell receptor (beta chain) under discussion was sequenced for a study of blood T cell repertoires in COVID-19. The repertoire was sequenced with immunoSEQ multiplex PCR; TCRdb's copy has only in-frame clones and lacks some. The repertoire holds around 130,000 clones, with about nine tenths as singletons. The CDR3 length is 18 residues. J was trimmed by 0 bases and V by 4 bases; bases with no gene match: 12. The chain joins TRBV6-7 to TRBJ2-1, with 7 bases aligning to TRBD2. TRBV6-7 is treated as an ORF (open reading frame) with a function not yet certain. The clonotype was recovered from a man between 60 and 75 years old with COVID-19, enrolled during active disease. Sequenced material: peripheral blood. The CDR3 DNA reads as TGTGCCAGCAGTTCGGGACTAAAGCCCGGGAGCTCCTACAATGAGCAGTTCTTC. Encoded protein: CASSSGLKPGSSYNEQFF.